This T cell receptor (beta chain) was sequenced in a study of T cell changes during pregnancy in multiple sclerosis (dated by TCRdb to the late 2010s). Broadly, across the study: In women with multiple sclerosis, the researchers looked at how the T cell repertoire shifted as pregnancy progressed.

On this clone itself: Its antigen remains unidentified. Per-base quality was not reported, and no clone a single base away is much larger than it.

The method behind the library was the immunoSEQ multiplex PCR assay. The table was pulled from immuneACCESS by TCRdb, which kept in-frame rearrangements only. Such tables lose some clones; where checked, under half of the loss comes from unresolved V genes, and the rest has no known cause. Here the sample has 30,000 or so clones; roughly 87% occur a single time. About 5.4% of the sample comes from the top ten. CDR3 length: 14 amino acids, cysteine to phenylalanine. The DNA shown is the 42-base CDR3, in frame from base 1. Between the V and J ends, shortened by 4 bases and 10 bases respectively, the junction contains 17 bases. For CDR1 and CDR2, the germline V gene lists ENHRY and SYGVKD.

The source of this sequence is a female donor with multiple sclerosis, enrolled in a pregnancy study. The sequencing used CD8+ T cells from peripheral blood mononuclear cells, collected in the first trimester of pregnancy. The rearrangement combines TRBV10-3 with TRBJ2-1, with TRBD2 tentatively as D gene (6 bases match). CDR3 loop: CAISGGGWGEEQFF. The sequence in DNA is TGTGCCATCAGTGGCGGCGGGTGGGGGGAAGAGCAGTTCTTC.